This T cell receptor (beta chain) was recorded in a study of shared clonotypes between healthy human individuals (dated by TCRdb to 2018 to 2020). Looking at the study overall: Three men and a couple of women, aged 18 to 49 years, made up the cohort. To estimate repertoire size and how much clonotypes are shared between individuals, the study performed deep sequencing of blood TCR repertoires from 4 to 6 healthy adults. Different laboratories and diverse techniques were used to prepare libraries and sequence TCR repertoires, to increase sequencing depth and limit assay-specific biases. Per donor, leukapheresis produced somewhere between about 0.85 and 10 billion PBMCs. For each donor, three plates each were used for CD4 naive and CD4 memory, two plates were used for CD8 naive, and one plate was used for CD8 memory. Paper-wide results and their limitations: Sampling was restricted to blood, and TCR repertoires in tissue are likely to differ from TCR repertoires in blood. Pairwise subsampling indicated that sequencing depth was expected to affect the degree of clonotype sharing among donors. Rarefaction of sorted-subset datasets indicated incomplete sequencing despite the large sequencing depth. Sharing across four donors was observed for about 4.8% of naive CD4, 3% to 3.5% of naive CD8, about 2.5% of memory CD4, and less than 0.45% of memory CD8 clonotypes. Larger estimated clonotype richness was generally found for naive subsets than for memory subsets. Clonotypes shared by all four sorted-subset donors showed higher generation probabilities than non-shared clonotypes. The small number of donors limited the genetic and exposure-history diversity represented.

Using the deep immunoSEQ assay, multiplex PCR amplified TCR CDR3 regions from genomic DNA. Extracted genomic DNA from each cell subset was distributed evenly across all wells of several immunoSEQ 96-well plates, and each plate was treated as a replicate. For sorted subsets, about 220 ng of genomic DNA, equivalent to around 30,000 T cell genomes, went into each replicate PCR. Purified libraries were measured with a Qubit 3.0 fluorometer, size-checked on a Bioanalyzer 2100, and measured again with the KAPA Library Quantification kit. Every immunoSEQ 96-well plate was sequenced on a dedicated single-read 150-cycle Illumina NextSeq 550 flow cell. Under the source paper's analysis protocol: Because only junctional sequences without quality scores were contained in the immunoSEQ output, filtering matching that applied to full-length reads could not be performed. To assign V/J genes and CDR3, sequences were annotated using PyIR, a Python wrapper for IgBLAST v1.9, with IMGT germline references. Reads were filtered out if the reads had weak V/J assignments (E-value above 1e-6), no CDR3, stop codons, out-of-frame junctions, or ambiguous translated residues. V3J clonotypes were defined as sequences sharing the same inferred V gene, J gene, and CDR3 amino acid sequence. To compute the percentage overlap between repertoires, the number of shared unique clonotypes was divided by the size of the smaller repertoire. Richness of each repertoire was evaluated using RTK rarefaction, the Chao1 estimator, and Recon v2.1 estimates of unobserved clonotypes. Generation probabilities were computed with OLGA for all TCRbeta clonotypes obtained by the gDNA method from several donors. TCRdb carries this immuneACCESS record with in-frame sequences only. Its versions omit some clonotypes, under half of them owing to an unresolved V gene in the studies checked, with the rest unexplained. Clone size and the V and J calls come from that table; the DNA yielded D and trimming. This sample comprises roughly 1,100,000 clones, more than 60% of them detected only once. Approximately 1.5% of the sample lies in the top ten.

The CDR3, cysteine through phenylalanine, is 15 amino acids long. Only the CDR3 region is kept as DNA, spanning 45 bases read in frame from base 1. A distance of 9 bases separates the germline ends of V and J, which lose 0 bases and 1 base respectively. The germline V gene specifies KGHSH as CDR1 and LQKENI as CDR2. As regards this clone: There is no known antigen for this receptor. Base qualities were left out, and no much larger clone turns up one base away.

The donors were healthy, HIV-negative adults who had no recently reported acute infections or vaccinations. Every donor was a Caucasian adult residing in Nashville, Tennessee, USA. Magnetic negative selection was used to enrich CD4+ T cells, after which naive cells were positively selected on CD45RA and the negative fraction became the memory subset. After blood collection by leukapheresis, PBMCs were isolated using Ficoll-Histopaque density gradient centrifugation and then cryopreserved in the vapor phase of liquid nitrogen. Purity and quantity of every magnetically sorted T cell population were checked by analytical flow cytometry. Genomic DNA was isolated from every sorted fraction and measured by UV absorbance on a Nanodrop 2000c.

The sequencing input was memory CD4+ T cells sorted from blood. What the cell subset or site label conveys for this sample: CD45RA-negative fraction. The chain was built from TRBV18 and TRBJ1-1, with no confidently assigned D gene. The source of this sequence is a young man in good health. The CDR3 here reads CASSPPKATNTEAFF. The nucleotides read TGTGCCAGCTCACCACCGAAGGCGACGAACACTGAAGCTTTCTTT.